These 4 T cell receptor beta chains came from one sample sequenced in a study of tissue T cells after allogeneic stem cell transplantation. Sequencing used immunoSEQ multiplex PCR; TCRdb keeps in-frame clones, though not all of them. In the table there are around 1,400 clones, roughly 80% of which are singletons. This sample comprised stomach tissue, obtained at autopsy. The source is a male patient aged 35-75 years with steroid-refractory graft-versus-host disease after an allogeneic stem cell transplant. Part of the T cell pool may stem from the graft donor.

The rearrangement links TRBV4-3 to TRBJ1-4; 11 bases line up with TRBD1. The CDR3 loop spans 22 amino acids. The germline V gene encodes CDR1 LGHNA and CDR2 YSLEER. The V gene end was trimmed by 1 base and the J gene end by 3 bases; junction bases not matched to a gene: 19. CDR3 DNA sequence: TGCGCCAGCAGCCAAGTGCGTCAACTGACCGGGACAGGGGGTCTCTCTAATGAAAAACTGTTTTTT. This sequence encodes CASSQVRQLTGTGGLSNEKLFF.

V usage is TRBV3-1 (or the pseudogene TRBV3-2) and J usage is TRBJ1-5; a weak D match, TRBD1 (6 bases). The CDR3 sequence is 15 residues long. The ends were cut back, 4 bases at V and 4 bases at J, with 14 bases in the middle. The germline gives CDR1 LGHDT, CDR2 YNNKEL (reference sequence). This chain's CDR3 is CASSRTTGPNQPQHF. CDR3 bases: TGTGCCAGCAGCCGTACGACAGGACCTAATCAGCCCCAGCATTTT.

The genes are TRBV30 and TRBJ1-3, with 8 bases aligning to TRBD1. The CDR3 totals 12 residues. Germline CDR1 reads GTSNPN; CDR2 reads SVGIG (reference sequence). J gave up 2 bases and V 8 bases, and 2 bases lay outside the gene matches. CDR3 DNA: TGTGCCGTGGACAGGGCTGGAAACACCATATATTTT. Amino acid sequence: CAVDRAGNTIYF.

The chain combines TRBV29-1 with TRBJ2-7, with TRBD2 matching 7 bases. The ends lost 4 bases at V and 3 bases at J; junction bases unmatched: 3. CDR1 is SQVTM and CDR2 is ANQGSEA in the germline V gene. CDR3 length: 12 residues. The CDR3 DNA follows: TGCAGCGTTGGCCGGGAGGACTACGAGCAGTACTTC. It translates to CSVGREDYEQYF.